The 8 T cell receptor delta chains reported below all come from one sample, sequenced in a study of gamma-delta chains in newborns, infants, children. TCRdb fed the reads to CATT. Here the sample spans 5,500 to 8,500 delta-chain clones, 11% being singletons. Sequencing was done on a sample of blood. These receptors all stem from a child who was a newborn, infant or young child, either healthy, febrile or measles-vaccinated (not recorded which).

This clone was observed a handful of times. The chain carries TRDV2 and TRDJ1, with D possibly TRDD3 on 6 matching bases. Germline lookup yields CDR1 GEAIGNYY and CDR2 EKD. The CDR3 extends over 18 amino acids. Trimming cost V 3 bases and J 0 bases, with 22 bases left between them. CDR3 residues: CACDPLMGGGRYTDKLIF. CDR3 DNA sequence: TGTGCCTGTGACCCCCTGATGGGTGGGGGCCGGTACACCGATAAACTCATCTTT.

As for this clone: This likely reflects a read error, since a far larger clone is one base away. V is TRDV2 and J is TRDJ1; TRDD3 matches at 8 bases. In the absence of a J gene in TCRdb, the DNA was matched to germline to assign it here. The CDR3 contains 21 residues. The V and J ends lost 7 bases and 2 bases, in that order; junction bases with no gene match: 29. The germline CDR1 and CDR2 sequences are GEAIGNYY and EKD. This CDR3 is CAWDSLPPPSTGGLGTDKLIF. Here the CDR3 DNA reads TGTGCCTGGGACTCGCTACCTCCCCCCAGTACTGGGGGTTTAGGGACCGATAAACTCATCTTT.

This clone was detected once. The V call is TRDV2, the J call TRDJ1; 7 bases are shared with TRDD3. Here the J gene came from matching the DNA to germline, since TCRdb omits it. J gave up 0 bases and V 2 bases, and 11 bases lay outside the gene matches. CDR3 length equals 17 residues. Germline V CDR1 and CDR2: GEAIGNYY, EKD. Here the CDR3 reads CACDKWTGAADTDKLIF. The CDR3 nucleotides are TGTGCCTGTGACAAGTGGACTGGGGCGGCGGACACCGATAAACTCATCTTT.

In regard to this clone: A single base separates this from a much larger clone, so it may be a read error. The V call is TRDV2, the J call TRDJ1, with no clear D. The J gene comes from matching the DNA to germline here; TCRdb lacks it. The V gene lost 2 bases and the J gene lost 0 bases, with 12 bases spanning the gap. This CDR3 has 15 amino acids. Germline V gene data show CDR1 as GEAIGNYY and CDR2 as EKD. CDR3 sequence reads: CACDSVVSDTDKLIF. The DNA for the CDR3 is TGTGCCTGTGACAGTGTGGTGTCGGACACCGATAAACTCATCTTT.

Comment on this clone: Germline and junction disagree at one end, which may indicate a read error. The chain recombines TRDV2 with TRDJ1; TRDD3 matches at 7 bases. TCRdb lists no J gene, so it was determined here by aligning the DNA to germline. The germline V gene has CDR1 GEAIGNYY and CDR2 EKD. The CDR3 contains 19 residues. The CDR3 DNA reads TGTGCCCGTGACCCGTTACTGGGGACCCTTGAAGATGCTTGGGATAAACTCATCTTT. It codes for CARDPLLGTLEDAWDKLIF.

The chain carries TRDV2 and TRDJ3; TRDD3 matches 8 bases. CDR3 length: 18 residues. Unmatched junction bases numbered 6, after V lost 3 bases and J lost 0 bases. Germline V gives CDR1 GEAIGNYY, CDR2 EKD. CDR3 sequence: CACDATGGDSWDTRQMFF. CDR3 DNA: TGTGCCTGTGACGCTACTGGGGGGGACTCCTGGGACACCCGACAGATGTTTTTC.

A few counts support this clone. The J gene is TRDJ1, the V gene TRDV2; 11 bases map to TRDD3. The CDR3 totals 17 residues. CDR1 GEAIGNYY and CDR2 EKD come from the germline V gene. V lost 2 bases, J lost 0 bases, and 7 bases stayed unmatched. This chain's CDR3 is CACDSLGDTPYTDKLIF. In DNA, the CDR3 is TGTGCCTGTGACAGTTTGGGGGATACGCCGTACACCGATAAACTCATCTTT.

Notes on this clone: This may be a read error, as it is one base from a much larger clone. Distinct nucleotide sequences in the sample also encode this CDR3. The V and J genes are TRDV2 and TRDJ1; 13 bases map to TRDD3. V gave up 3 bases and J gave up 5 bases; unmatched junction bases: 11. The CDR3 length is 17 residues. Germline CDR1 and CDR2: GEAIGNYY and EKD. The CDR3 coding sequence is TGTGCCTGTGACGTACTGGGGGATACGATAAGCACTGATAAACTCATCTTT. Its translation: CACDVLGDTISTDKLIF.